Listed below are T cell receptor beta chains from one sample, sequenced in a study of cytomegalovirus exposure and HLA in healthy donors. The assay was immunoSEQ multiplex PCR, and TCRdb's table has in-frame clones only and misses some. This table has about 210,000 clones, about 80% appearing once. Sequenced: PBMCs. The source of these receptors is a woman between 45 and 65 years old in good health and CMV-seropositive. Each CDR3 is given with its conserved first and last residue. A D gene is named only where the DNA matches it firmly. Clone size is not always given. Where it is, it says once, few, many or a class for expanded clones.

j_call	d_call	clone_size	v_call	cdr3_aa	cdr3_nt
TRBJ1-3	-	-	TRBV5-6	CASSLVPGPSGNTIYF	TGTGCCAGCAGCTTGGTTCCAGGGCCCTCTGGAAACACCATATATTTT
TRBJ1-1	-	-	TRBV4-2	CASSQAYTGNTEAFF	TGTGCCAGCAGCCAAGCCTATACAGGGAACACTGAAGCTTTCTTT
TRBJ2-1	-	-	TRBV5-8	CASSSLLPLGEQFF	TGTGCCAGCAGCTCGCTCCTACCGCTCGGTGAGCAGTTCTTC
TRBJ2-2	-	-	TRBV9	CASSVQSNTGELFF	TGTGCCAGCAGCGTTCAATCGAACACCGGGGAGCTGTTTTTT
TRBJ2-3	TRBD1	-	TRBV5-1	CASSLGQRWDTQYF	TGCGCCAGCAGCCTGGGACAGCGCTGGGATACGCAGTATTTT
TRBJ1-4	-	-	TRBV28	CASSVTQGLSSEKLFF	TGTGCCAGCAGTGTAACGCAGGGTTTAAGCAGTGAAAAACTGTTTTTT
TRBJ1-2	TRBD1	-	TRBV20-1	CSAPDRVERTF	TGCAGTGCTCCCGACAGGGTAGAGCGCACCTTC
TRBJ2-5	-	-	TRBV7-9	CASSPAAGYQETQYF	TGTGCCAGCAGTCCAGCGGCCGGGTACCAAGAGACCCAGTACTTC
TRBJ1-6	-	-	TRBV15	CATSRDRQENSPLHF	TGTGCCACCAGCAGAGACCGACAGGAAAATTCACCCCTCCACTTT
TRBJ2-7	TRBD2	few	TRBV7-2	CASSLASGASGYEQYF	TGTGCCAGCAGCTTAGCTAGCGGGGCGTCCGGGTACGAGCAGTACTTC
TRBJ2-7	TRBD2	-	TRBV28	CASSSQLRPSGGAYEQYF	TGTGCCAGCAGTTCCCAGCTAAGACCTAGCGGGGGGGCGTACGAGCAGTACTTC
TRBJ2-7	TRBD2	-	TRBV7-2	CASSPRTSGGFEAYEQYF	TGTGCCAGCAGCCCTCGGACTAGCGGGGGCTTTGAGGCCTACGAGCAGTACTTC
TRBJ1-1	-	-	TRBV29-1	CSVPVNTEAFF	TGCAGCGTCCCCGTAAACACTGAAGCTTTCTTT
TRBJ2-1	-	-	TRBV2	CASSELAGSYNEQFF	TGTGCCAGCAGTGAACTCGCGGGGTCCTACAATGAGCAGTTCTTC
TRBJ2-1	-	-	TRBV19	CASSSQGLNSNEQFF	TGTGCCAGTAGTTCTCAGGGGCTAAACTCCAATGAGCAGTTCTTC
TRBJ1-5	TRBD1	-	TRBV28	CASTPEVTGNQPQHF	TGTGCCAGCACCCCAGAGGTGACAGGGAATCAGCCCCAGCATTTT
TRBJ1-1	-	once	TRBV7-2	CASSYYGDKSTEAFF	TGTGCCAGCAGTTATTACGGGGATAAGAGCACTGAAGCTTTCTTT
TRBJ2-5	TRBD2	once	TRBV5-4	CAGASGGDFPQYF	TGTGCCGGCGCTAGCGGGGGGGATTTTCCCCAGTACTTC
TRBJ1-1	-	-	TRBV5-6	CASSFWQVEAFF	TGTGCCAGCAGCTTTTGGCAGGTTGAAGCTTTCTTT
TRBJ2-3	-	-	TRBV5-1	CASSPRADTDTQYF	TGCGCCAGCAGCCCGAGAGCGGACACAGATACGCAGTATTTT
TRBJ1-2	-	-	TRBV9	CASSVFSGNYGYTF	TGTGCCAGCAGCGTATTCTCCGGGAACTATGGCTACACCTTC
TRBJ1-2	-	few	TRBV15	CATSRDKMSGYGYTF	TGTGCCACCAGCAGAGATAAAATGAGCGGCTATGGCTACACCTTC
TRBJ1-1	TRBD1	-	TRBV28	CASRGTENTEAFF	TGTGCCAGCAGGGGGACAGAGAACACTGAAGCTTTCTTT
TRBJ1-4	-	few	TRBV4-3	CASSQVPGGTNEKLFF	TGCGCCAGCAGCCAAGTCCCGGGGGGCACTAATGAAAAACTGTTTTTT
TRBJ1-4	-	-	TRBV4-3	CASSQDLGRGNEKLFF	TGCGCCAGCAGCCAAGATTTGGGGCGGGGGAATGAAAAACTGTTTTTT
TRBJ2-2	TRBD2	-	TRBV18	CASRGGENTGELFF	TGTGCCAGCCGGGGGGGCGAGAACACCGGGGAGCTGTTTTTT
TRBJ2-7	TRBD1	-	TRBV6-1	CGSTGFSYEQYF	TGTGGCTCGACAGGGTTCTCCTACGAGCAGTACTTC
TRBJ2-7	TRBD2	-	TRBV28	CAIGGDTYEQYF	TGTGCCATCGGGGGGGATACCTACGAGCAGTACTTC
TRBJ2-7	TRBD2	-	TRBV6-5	CASSVLAGEQYF	TGTGCCAGCAGTGTACTAGCGGGTGAGCAGTACTTC
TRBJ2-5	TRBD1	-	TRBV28	CASSPSWRDRGVETQYF	TGTGCCAGCAGCCCCTCCTGGCGGGACAGGGGGGTAGAGACCCAGTACTTC
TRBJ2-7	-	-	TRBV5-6	CASARGGFHEQYF	TGTGCCAGCGCGCGGGGAGGATTCCACGAGCAGTACTTC
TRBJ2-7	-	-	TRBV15	CATSRGGENTYEQYF	TGTGCCACCAGCAGAGGAGGAGAAAATACCTACGAGCAGTACTTC
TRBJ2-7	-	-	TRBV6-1	CATRRLTGEAYEQYF	TGTGCCACCCGCCGGTTAACAGGGGAGGCCTACGAGCAGTACTTC
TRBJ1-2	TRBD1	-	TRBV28	CASSSLTGDGYTF	TGTGCCAGCAGCTCCTTGACAGGGGATGGCTACACCTTC
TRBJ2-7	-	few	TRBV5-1	CASSLSDTTYEQYF	TGCGCCAGCAGCTTGTCCGACACCACCTACGAGCAGTACTTC
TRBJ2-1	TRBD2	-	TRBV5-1	CASSLGRAGAYNEQFF	TGCGCCAGCAGCTTGGGTCGGGCGGGGGCCTACAATGAGCAGTTCTTC
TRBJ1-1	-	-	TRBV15	CATSRGTANTEAFF	TGTGCCACCAGCAGAGGGACAGCGAACACTGAAGCTTTCTTT
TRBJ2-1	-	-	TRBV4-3	CASSQDRSFSNEQFF	TGCGCCAGCAGCCAAGATCGGAGTTTTAGTAATGAGCAGTTCTTC
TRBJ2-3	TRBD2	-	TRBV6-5	CASSYTKRGATDTQYF	TGTGCCAGCAGTTATACAAAGCGGGGGGCCACAGATACGCAGTATTTT
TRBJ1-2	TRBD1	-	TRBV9	CASSQRQGAGSYGYTF	TGTGCCAGCAGCCAGCGACAGGGGGCAGGGAGCTATGGCTACACCTTC
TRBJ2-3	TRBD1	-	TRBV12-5	CASGLVRDRGQADTQYF	TGTGCTAGTGGTTTGGTCCGGGACAGGGGGCAGGCAGATACGCAGTATTTT
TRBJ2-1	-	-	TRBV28	CASSRGRAAPFF	TGTGCCAGCAGTCGGGGAAGGGCCGCTCCGTTCTTC
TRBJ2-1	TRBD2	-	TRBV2	CASSEWAGGLNEQFF	TGTGCCAGCAGTGAATGGGCGGGGGGGCTGAATGAGCAGTTCTTC
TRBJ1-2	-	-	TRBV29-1	CSAGLYGYTF	TGCAGCGCTGGACTCTATGGCTACACCTTC
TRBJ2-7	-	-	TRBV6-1	CASKEAGAYEQYF	TGTGCCAGCAAAGAGGCGGGGGCATACGAGCAGTACTTC
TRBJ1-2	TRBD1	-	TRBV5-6	CASSLVQGYGYTF	TGTGCCAGCAGCTTGGTACAGGGGTATGGCTACACCTTC
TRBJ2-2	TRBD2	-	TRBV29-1	CSGKRGGHGELFF	TGCAGCGGAAAGCGGGGGGGCCACGGGGAGCTGTTTTTT
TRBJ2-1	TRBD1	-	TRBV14	CASSPNRGYNEQFF	TGTGCCAGCAGCCCTAACAGGGGATACAATGAGCAGTTCTTC
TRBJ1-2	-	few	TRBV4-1	CASSREQGLYGYTF	TGCGCCAGCAGCCGGGAACAGGGTCTCTACGGCTACACCTTC
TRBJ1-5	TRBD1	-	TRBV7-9	CASSSTGNGQPQHF	TGTGCCAGCAGCTCGACAGGGAATGGTCAGCCCCAGCATTTT
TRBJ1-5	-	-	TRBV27	CASSFGGYQPQHF	TGTGCCAGCAGTTTCGGGGGGTATCAGCCCCAGCATTTT
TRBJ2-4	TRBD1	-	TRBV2	CASSEEGGQSQYF	TGTGCCAGCAGTGAAGAAGGGGGCCAATCTCAGTACTTC
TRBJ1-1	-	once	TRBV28	CASSLRPGTRRFTEAFF	TGTGCCAGCAGCCTAAGACCCGGGACAAGGAGGTTCACTGAAGCTTTCTTT
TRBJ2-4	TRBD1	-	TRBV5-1	CASSPTGGKNIQYF	TGCGCCAGCAGCCCGACAGGGGGCAAAAACATTCAGTACTTC
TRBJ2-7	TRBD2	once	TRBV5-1	CASSTSGGVYEQYF	TGCGCCAGCAGTACCTCGGGGGGGGTCTACGAGCAGTACTTC
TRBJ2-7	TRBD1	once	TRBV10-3	CAITEDRGSSYEQYF	TGTGCCATCACCGAGGACAGGGGGAGCTCCTACGAGCAGTACTTC
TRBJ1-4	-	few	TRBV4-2	CASSQDASGEDEKLFF	TGTGCCAGCAGCCAAGATGCATCAGGCGAAGATGAAAAACTGTTTTTT
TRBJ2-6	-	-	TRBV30	CAWSVHSSGANVLTF	TGTGCCTGGAGTGTCCATAGCTCTGGGGCCAACGTCCTGACTTTC
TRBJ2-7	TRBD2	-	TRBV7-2	CASSLAPSASGEYEQYF	TGTGCCAGCAGCTTAGCGCCCAGCGCTAGCGGGGAATACGAGCAGTACTTC
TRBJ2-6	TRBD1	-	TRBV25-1	CASSEGQGVTGANVLTF	TGTGCCAGCAGTGAAGGTCAGGGGGTCACTGGGGCCAACGTCCTGACTTTC